Here is one T cell receptor beta chain with its context. Germline CDR1 LNHDA, CDR2 SQIVND (reference sequence). This CDR3 is built from 14 residues. With 6 bases removed from V and 5 bases from J, the gap between germline ends came to 11 bases. Clones were read by immunoSEQ multiplex PCR, and TCRdb kept only the in-frame ones, dropping some. The sample consists of 200,000 to 300,000 clones, around 90% of them appearing once. The data belong to a study of blood T cell repertoires in COVID-19. At the level of the study: PBMCs, B-cell-depleted T cells, or T cells were the source of the cDNA or gDNA that made up the material.

This TCR came from a man aged 55 to 69 who had recovered from COVID-19. The genes are TRBV19 and TRBJ1-6; D unclear. The sample was peripheral blood. The CDR3 coding sequence is TGTGCCAGTAGGGCCGGGAGAGATAATTCACCCCTCCACTTT. Residues: CASRAGRDNSPLHF.